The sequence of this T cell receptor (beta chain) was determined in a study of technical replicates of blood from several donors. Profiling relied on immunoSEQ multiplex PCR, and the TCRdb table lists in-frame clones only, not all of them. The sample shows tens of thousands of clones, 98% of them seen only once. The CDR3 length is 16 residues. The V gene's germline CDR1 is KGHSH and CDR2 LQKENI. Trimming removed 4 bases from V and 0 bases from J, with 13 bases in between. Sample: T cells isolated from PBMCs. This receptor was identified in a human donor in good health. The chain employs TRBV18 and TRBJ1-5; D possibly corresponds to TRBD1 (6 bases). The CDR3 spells CASSQAGDNSNQPQHF. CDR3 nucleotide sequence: TGTGCCAGCTCACAGGCAGGGGACAATAGCAATCAGCCCCAGCATTTT.